This T cell receptor beta chain was identified during a study of T cell responses to AZD1222 COVID-19 vaccine (dated by TCRdb to the early 2020s). Concerning the study at large: AZD1222 recipients whose second dose came at about 4 weeks and those whose second dose came at about 12 weeks were combined into one group, since spike-specific TCR depth and breadth did not differ between the two schedules. TCR sequencing covered approximately 230 trial participants: 200 to 220 given two doses of AZD1222 and about 26 given two doses of MenACWY control vaccine. Trial participants were enrolled by age into 18-55, 56-69 and 70-plus year subgroups, with around 150, 28 and 57 TCR-sequenced participants respectively.

Of note for this clone: Its binding antigen is unknown. Per-base quality was not reported, and no clone a single base away is much larger than it.

What the work shows at the level of the full study, not this receptor alone: Reportedly, close to half of the unique spike-specific TCRs recognized epitopes lying outside the regions that are mutated in the B.1.351 and B.1.1.7 variants. No day 14 peak-response samples were available, so repertoires were characterized only after the peak T cell response. CD4 TCRs associated with the vaccine covered the entire spike protein, and the dominant responses were in regions 160-218 and 743-854. Conclusions about previously exposed vaccinees are limited because only five to seven AZD1222 recipients were SARS-CoV-2 seropositive at baseline. The 56-69-year group was small, and its depth increase did not reach significance, likely because of low power. After two AZD1222 doses, both the breadth and the depth of spike-specific TCRs were significantly higher than at day 0 and than in MenACWY recipients. Participants were mostly white British, with more females than males. The authors suggested clonal diversity may have been underestimated.

The CDR3 regions of human TCRbeta chains were subjected to immunosequencing. On the authors' methods: TCRs in the repertoires were compared against a reference library of SARS-CoV-2-specific TCRs that had been generated with the MIRA antigen-specificity platform. Breadth meant the fraction of unique TCRs that were SARS-CoV-2-associated, whereas depth meant the fraction of total T cells that were SARS-CoV-2-associated. Using the MIRA data, each spike-specific TCR was mapped to the spike region that the TCR reacts to and placed in a CD4 or CD8 class. Log10-transformed breadth and depth values were compared by one-way ANOVA with Sidak's multiple comparisons tests. Drawn from immuneACCESS, this table holds only the in-frame rearrangements with V and J called that TCRdb kept. Clones are partly lost; checked studies trace under half to an unresolved V gene and leave the rest unexplained. V and J calls and clone size are those listed in that table; D and trimming were worked out from the DNA. The sample data list under 200,000 clones, and around 93% of these were observed just once. About 9% of the sample is taken by the ten largest.

The time point label of this sample denotes: baseline before first vaccination. Samples from vaccinated people were obtained from the UK trials COV001 and COV002, which included a single-blind randomized controlled phase 2/3 trial of AZD1222 (ChAdOx1 nCoV-19) in healthy adults. For TCRbeta chain sequencing, PBMC samples were collected from trial participants at day 0 and at day 28 after the second dose. The source was peripheral blood, collected on day 0 of AZD1222 vaccination. This sequence was found in an adult in good health.

CDR3 region: CSASTTWASGTDTQYF. The nucleotide sequence is TGCAGTGCTAGTACTACCTGGGCTAGCGGCACAGATACGCAGTATTTT. The receptor chain draws on TRBV20-1 and TRBJ2-3, with TRBD2 perhaps the D gene, on 6 matching bases. The CDR3, from cysteine to phenylalanine, totals 16 residues. Just CDR3 DNA is preserved here, 48 bases in frame from base 1. Reading the germline V gene (reference sequence) gives CDR1 DFQATT and CDR2 SNEGSKA. V gives up 3 bases and J gives up 1 base, and the segment between their germline ends measures 17 bases.